The 22 T cell receptor beta chains given below trace back to one sample, sequenced in a study of beta chain features in type 1 diabetes. Study-wide results and caveats: TCRB CDR3s from Type 1 diabetes patients were moderately but significantly shorter in all four CD4+ subsets.

Sequencing targeted expressed TCRB transcripts, as all isolated RNA had been reverse transcribed. Sequencing used immunoSEQ multiplex PCR; TCRdb keeps in-frame clones, though not all of them. The table records 600,000 to 750,000 clones, 9.5% to 15% of them present only once. Their specific antigens are unknown. The sequenced sample consisted of naive CD4+ T cells from blood. The receptors were gathered from a man under 40 with type 1 diabetes.

The chain links TRBV4-2 to TRBJ1-5; the D gene is possibly TRBD1 (5 bases). Germline loops: CDR1 LGHNA, CDR2 YNFKEQ. Trimming removed 0 bases at V and 3 bases at J, with 12 bases between. The CDR3 runs 16 residues. CDR3 nucleotides: TGTGCCAGCAGCCAAGAATCCGGGGACTTCAATCAGCCCCAGCATTTT. This translates into CASSQESGDFNQPQHF.

The chain is built from TRBV19 and TRBJ1-2; D call uncertain. Germline V gives CDR1 LNHDA, CDR2 SQIVND (reference sequence). This CDR3 has 14 residues. V lost 5 bases, J lost 4 bases, and 14 bases lay in between. The DNA of the CDR3 is TGTGCCAGTAGTCCTCGGGAACAGAGCTATGGCTACACCTTC. It encodes CASSPREQSYGYTF.

This clone was seen more than once but under ten times. The same CDR3 arises from other DNA sequences in this sample as well. This chain connects TRBV7-9 to TRBJ2-5; D gene ambiguous. The CDR3 is 12 amino acids. Germline-derived CDR1 and CDR2 are SEHNR and FQNEAQ (reference sequence). The V end lost 3 bases, the J end lost 4 bases, and 6 bases lay between the germline ends. CDR3: CASSLVGETQYF. CDR3 bases: TGTGCCAGCAGCTTGGTCGGAGAGACCCAGTACTTC.

The sample holds a few counts of this clone. CDR3 sequence reads: CASSLGDTGKAQETQYF. DNA for the CDR3: TGTGCCAGCAGCTTAGGGGATACAGGGAAAGCCCAAGAGACCCAGTACTTC. The chain is built from TRBV7-9 and TRBJ2-5, with a tentative D call TRBD1 (6 bases). Germline V gene data show CDR1 as SEHNR and CDR2 as FQNEAQ (reference sequence). The CDR3 loop spans 17 amino acids. The V gene lost 1 base and the J gene lost 1 base, with 16 bases spanning the gap.

This clone was counted only a few times. The chain is built from TRBV30 and TRBJ2-5; D is unresolved. From germline, CDR1 is GTSNPN and CDR2 SVGIG (reference sequence). The CDR3 totals 13 residues. Deletions cut 4 bases from V and 2 bases from J, with 11 bases between. The DNA for the CDR3 is TGTGCCTGGAACCCGAACCTTCAAGAGACCCAGTACTTC. Its protein product is CAWNPNLQETQYF.

The sample holds a few counts of this clone. The V call is TRBV10-3, the J call TRBJ2-6, with 10 bases lining up with TRBD1. The junction had 5 bases not matched to a gene; V was cut back by 6 bases and J by 6 bases. CDR1 is ENHRY, CDR2 SYGVKD, per germline. The CDR3 consists of 15 residues. CDR3 nucleotides: TGTGCCATCAGGTCTGGACAGGGGGAGGCCAACGTCCTGACTTTC. This sequence encodes CAIRSGQGEANVLTF.

The J gene is TRBJ2-5, the V gene TRBV5-6; TRBD2 aligns across 9 bases. The CDR3 is 16 amino acids. In germline, CDR1 is SGHDT, CDR2 YYEEEE. J lost 4 bases, V lost 0 bases, and 7 bases had no gene match. The CDR3 is CASSLGGGGAVETQYF. The CDR3 bases are TGTGCCAGCAGCTTGGGCGGCGGGGGGGCCGTAGAGACCCAGTACTTC.

This rearrangement joins TRBV2 to TRBJ2-5; TRBD1 is a possible D gene (6 bases). V gave up 5 bases and J gave up 0 bases, with 10 bases separating them. CDR3 length: 14 amino acids. Germline CDR1 reads SNHLY; CDR2 reads FYNNEI. The CDR3 is CASSFGTYQETQYF. As DNA, the CDR3 is TGTGCCAGCAGTTTCGGGACATACCAAGAGACCCAGTACTTC. The entire variable domain, with the rest obtained from reference TRBV2 and TRBJ2-5, is as follows: EPEVTQTPSHQVTQMGQEVILRCVPISNHLYFYWYRQILGQKVEFLVSFYNNEISEKSEIFDDQFSVERPDGSNFTLKIRSTKLEDSAMYFCASSFGTYQETQYFGPGTRLLVL.

Points on this clone: The same CDR3 also results from other DNA sequences found in this sample. The rearrangement joins TRBV9 to TRBJ2-2; D gene ambiguous. This CDR3 spans 15 amino acids. V was cut by 0 bases and J by 2 bases, with 8 bases left in between. Germline lookup yields CDR1 SGDLS and CDR2 YYNGEE. CDR3 protein: CASSVGTTNTGELFF. The DNA of the CDR3 is TGTGCCAGCAGCGTAGGTACAACTAACACCGGGGAGCTGTTTTTT.

The table lists this clone with a few counts. This sequence joins TRBV5-6 and TRBJ2-4; TRBD1 matches 7 bases. This CDR3 has 13 residues. CDR1 and CDR2 from the germline V gene are SGHDT and YYEEEE. V was clipped by 5 bases and J by 5 bases; unmatched bases: 4. Written as DNA, the CDR3 is TGTGCCAGCAGGGCCCAGGGGGAAAACATTCAGTACTTC. Translating it yields CASRAQGENIQYF.

The J gene is TRBJ1-1, the V gene TRBV7-2; TRBD1 might be the D (5 bases). The CDR3 loop spans 14 amino acids. Germline V gives CDR1 SGHTA, CDR2 FQGNSA. V was shortened by 5 bases and J by 4 bases, with 14 bases between the two germline ends. In DNA form, the CDR3 reads TGTGCCAGCAGCACCTCCAGGGTTAGCACTGAAGCTTTCTTT. Protein sequence: CASSTSRVSTEAFF.

This clone was detected a few times. The chain links TRBV23-1 to TRBJ1-2; 9 bases map to TRBD1. TRBV23-1 is given ORF status, its function remaining uncertain. This CDR3 spans 15 amino acids. Unmatched junction bases numbered 5, after V lost 3 bases and J lost 3 bases. The CDR3 DNA follows: TGCGCCAGCAGTCACTACAGGGGGCAGGACTATGGCTACACCTTC. Residues: CASSHYRGQDYGYTF.

The chain couples TRBV5-4 to TRBJ1-1, with D unclear. Germline V gives CDR1 SGHNT, CDR2 YYREEE (reference sequence). There are 15 residues in the CDR3. Trimming took off 4 bases at V and 1 base at J, with 14 bases between the two ends. CDR3 bases: TGTGCCAGCAGCAACCTACATCTACGGAACACTGAAGCTTTCTTT. This translates into CASSNLHLRNTEAFF. Based on the CDR3 plus reference TRBV5-4 and TRBJ1-1, the full variable domain is ETGVTQSPTHLIKTRGQQVTLRCSSQSGHNTVSWYQQALGQGPQFIFQYYREEENGRGNFPPRFSGLQFPNYSSELNVNALELDDSALYLCASSNLHLRNTEAFFGQGTRLTVV.

The V and J genes are TRBV5-4 and TRBJ2-2; 8 positions agree with TRBD2. The CDR3 has 15 amino acids. Per germline, CDR1 SGHNT and CDR2 YYREEE (reference sequence). V was pared by 10 bases and J by 4 bases, with 12 bases of the junction left unmatched. The CDR3 DNA sequence: TGTGCCCTGGCACGCGGGGGGTCCGTCACCGGGGAGCTGTTTTTT. Translating gives CALARGGSVTGELFF.

This rearrangement joins TRBV7-2 to TRBJ1-5, with D perhaps matching TRBD1 (5 bases). CDR3 length: 13 residues. The germline V gene encodes CDR1 SGHTA and CDR2 FQGNSA. Trimming took off 3 bases at V and 7 bases at J, with 10 bases between the two ends. DNA of the CDR3: TGTGCCAGCAGCTTGGGGCTAAGCCAGCCCCAGCATTTT. Its protein product is CASSLGLSQPQHF.

This clone came up a few times. The chain uses TRBV30 and TRBJ1-4; the D gene is possibly TRBD1 (5 bases). Trimming took off 2 bases at V and 3 bases at J, with 10 bases between the two ends. The germline V gene encodes CDR1 GTSNPN and CDR2 SVGIG (reference sequence). This CDR3 is 14 amino acids long. The CDR3 here is CAWSSGLANEKLFF. The CDR3 region has the DNA TGTGCCTGGAGTTCAGGGCTGGCTAATGAAAAACTGTTTTTT.

This clone was counted a few times. The chain joins TRBV18 to TRBJ1-3; no firm D call. Germline-derived CDR1 and CDR2 are KGHSH and LQKENI. CDR3 length: 15 amino acids. The ends were cut back, 2 bases at V and 0 bases at J, with 8 bases in the middle. The CDR3 bases are TGTGCCAGCTCACCAGGAGCCAACTCTGGAAACACCATATATTTT. The encoded protein is CASSPGANSGNTIYF.

This rearrangement joins TRBV7-9 to TRBJ2-3; D might be TRBD2 (5 bases). There are 14 residues in the CDR3. Trimming took 10 bases from V and 0 from J, leaving 14 bases between them. Germline CDR1 SEHNR, CDR2 FQNEAQ (reference sequence). The CDR3 protein is CATIGGPSTDTQYF. The CDR3, as DNA: TGTGCCACCATTGGCGGGCCGAGCACAGATACGCAGTATTTT. The full variable domain, rest sourced from reference TRBV7-9 and TRBJ2-3, is DTGVSQNPRHKITKRGQNVTFRCDPISEHNRLYWYRQTLGQGPEFLTYFQNEAQLEKSRLLSDRFSAERPKGSFSTLEIQRTEQGDSAMYLCATIGGPSTDTQYFGPGTRLTVL.

The gene calls are TRBV6-4 and TRBJ2-2, with D possibly matching TRBD2 (5 bases). V was trimmed by 5 bases and J by 0 bases, leaving 7 bases between them. This CDR3 is built from 14 residues. The V gene's germline CDR1 is MRHNA and CDR2 SNTAGT. CDR3 region: CASSPGSNTGELFF. CDR3 in DNA: TGTGCCAGCAGTCCGGGATCGAACACCGGGGAGCTGTTTTTT.

The chain combines TRBV29-1 with TRBJ1-2; possibly TRBD1 for D (5 bases). Germline CDR1 SQVTM, CDR2 ANQGSEA. V was trimmed by 7 bases and J by 7 bases, leaving 19 bases between them. CDR3 size: 13 residues. CDR3 in amino acids: CSGTENRDGGYTF. The CDR3 coding sequence is TGCAGCGGAACGGAGAATCGGGACGGTGGCTACACCTTC.

J is TRBJ2-3 and V is TRBV5-1; D not resolved. CDR1 and CDR2 from the germline V gene are SGHRS and YFSETQ. The CDR3 has 15 residues. V lost 0 bases to trimming and J lost 0 bases, with 8 bases between them. The CDR3 bases are TGCGCCAGCAGCTTGGCGGCTACAAGCACAGATACGCAGTATTTT. This translates into CASSLAATSTDTQYF.

The chain joins TRBV7-9 to TRBJ2-7; no clear D. CDR1 is SEHNR, CDR2 FQNEAQ, per germline (reference sequence). V was trimmed by 3 bases and J by 0 bases, leaving 9 bases between them. The CDR3 runs to 14 residues. The CDR3 DNA follows: TGTGCCAGCAGCTTCGGACGGGCCTCCTACGAGCAGTACTTC. Translated: CASSFGRASYEQYF.